Reported below is one T cell receptor (beta chain). Germline CDR1 and CDR2: LGHDT and YNNKEL (reference sequence). Trimming removed 3 bases at V and 5 bases at J, with 16 bases between. CDR3 length: 15 amino acids. The sample comes from a study of T-cell reconstitution after alpha-beta-depleted transplantation in children. The TCRbeta library was prepared with unique molecular identifiers. MiXCR was run by TCRdb on the PCR reads, yielding one entry per CDR3 protein. This table has around 380,000 distinct CDR3 sequences, approximately 10% appearing once. The source of this sequence is a human donor who donated a stem cell graft to a child with acute myeloid leukemia. The material sequenced was PBMCs from the stem cell graft donor, taken from the stem cell graft. This rearrangement joins TRBV3-1 to TRBJ2-5, with D unresolved. The chain's CDR3 is CASSHVQSIAETQYF. The CDR3, as DNA: TGTGCCAGCAGCCACGTACAGAGTATTGCGGAGACCCAGTACTTC.